What follows is one T cell receptor (beta chain) and its context. CDR1 is SGHRS and CDR2 is YFSETQ in the germline V gene. The CDR3 runs to 13 residues. The ends were cut back, 0 bases at V and 6 bases at J, with 10 bases in the middle. Profiling relied on immunoSEQ multiplex PCR, and the TCRdb table lists in-frame clones only, not all of them. The profile shows around 63,000 clones, over 75% of them singletons. The data belong to a study of OX40 agonist ivuxolimab in advanced cancers. The chain combines TRBV5-1 with TRBJ2-7, with D perhaps TRBD2 (5 bases). The sequencing here drew on CD4+ or CD8+ T cells sorted from blood, taken in a trial of the OX40 agonist ivuxolimab. The sequence was collected from an adult with an advanced solid tumor such as melanoma, head and neck, liver or kidney cancer. The CDR3 DNA sequence: TGCGCCAGCAGCTTGGGACCTAGCAGCGAGCAGTACTTC. It codes for CASSLGPSSEQYF.